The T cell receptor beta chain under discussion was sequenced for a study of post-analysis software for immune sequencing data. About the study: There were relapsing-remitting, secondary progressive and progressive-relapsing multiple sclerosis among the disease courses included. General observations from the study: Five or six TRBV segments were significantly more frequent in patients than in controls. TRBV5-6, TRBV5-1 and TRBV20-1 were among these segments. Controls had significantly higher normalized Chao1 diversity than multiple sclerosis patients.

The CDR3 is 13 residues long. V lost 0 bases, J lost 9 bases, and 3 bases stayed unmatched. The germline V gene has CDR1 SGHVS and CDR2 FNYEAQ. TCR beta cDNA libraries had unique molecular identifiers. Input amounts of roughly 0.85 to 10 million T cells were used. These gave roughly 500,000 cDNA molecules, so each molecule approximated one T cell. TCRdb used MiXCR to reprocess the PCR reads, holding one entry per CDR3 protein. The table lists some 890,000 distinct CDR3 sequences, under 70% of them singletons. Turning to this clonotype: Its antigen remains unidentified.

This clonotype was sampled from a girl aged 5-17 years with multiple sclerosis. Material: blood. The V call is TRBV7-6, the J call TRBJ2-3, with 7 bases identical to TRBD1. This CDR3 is CASSLAGQFTQYF. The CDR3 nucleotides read TGTGCCAGCAGCTTAGCGGGACAGTTCACGCAGTATTTT.